The rows below give T cell receptor beta chains drawn from one sample of a study of human T cells and chemical hapten exposure. Using its own MiXCR run on the RACE reads, TCRdb lists one record per CDR3 protein. The sample includes roughly 200,000 distinct CDR3 sequences, approximately 20% seen only once; the top ten take approximately 6.4%. The sequencing here drew on whole blood, taken in connection with sensitization to the hapten diphenylcyclopropenone (DPC). These receptors were obtained from a woman aged 50 to 60 with alopecia areata. Some clones in this sample may be carry-over from other donors' samples. Each CDR3 is given with its conserved first and last residue. The D gene is left open where the match is weak. The listing skips clone size in some rows; elsewhere it reads once, few, many or a size class.

J gene: TRBJ2-1
D gene: TRBD2
V gene: TRBV5-5
clone size: -
CDR3 protein: CASSRRTSGTHEQFF
CDR3 DNA: TGTGCCAGCAGCAGACGGACTAGCGGGACCCATGAGCAGTTCTTC

J gene: TRBJ2-4
D gene: -
V gene: TRBV6-6
clone size: -
CDR3 protein: CASFSGPPAKNIQYF
CDR3 DNA: TGTGCCAGCTTCTCAGGACCCCCGGCCAAAAACATTCAGTACTTC

J gene: TRBJ1-4
D gene: TRBD1
V gene: TRBV7-6
clone size: -
CDR3 protein: CASSADLRQGKVFF
CDR3 DNA: TGTGCCAGCAGCGCGGACCTACGACAGGGGAAGGTGTTTTTT

J gene: TRBJ1-1
D gene: -
V gene: TRBV12-3/TRBV12-4
clone size: few
CDR3 protein: CASSFGGMTKNTEAFF
CDR3 DNA: TGTGCCAGCAGTTTCGGCGGCATGACAAAGAACACTGAAGCTTTCTTT

J gene: TRBJ2-1
D gene: -
V gene: TRBV20-1
clone size: -
CDR3 protein: CSARLRDRPYNEQFF
CDR3 DNA: TGCAGTGCTAGACTGCGGGACCGCCCCTACAATGAGCAGTTCTTC

J gene: TRBJ1-5
D gene: -
V gene: TRBV5-6
clone size: -
CDR3 protein: CASSFGSWANQPQHF
CDR3 DNA: TGTGCCAGCAGCTTTGGTAGCTGGGCCAATCAGCCCCAGCATTTT

J gene: TRBJ2-1
D gene: -
V gene: TRBV29-1
clone size: few
CDR3 protein: CSVLPILSSYNEQFF
CDR3 DNA: TGCAGCGTTCTCCCTATCCTTAGCTCCTACAATGAGCAGTTCTTC

J gene: TRBJ1-2
D gene: -
V gene: TRBV29-1
clone size: few
CDR3 protein: CSVSGTDMYGYTF
CDR3 DNA: TGCAGCGTCTCAGGGACGGATATGTATGGCTACACCTTC

J gene: TRBJ2-1
D gene: -
V gene: TRBV7-9
clone size: few
CDR3 protein: CASSLFLEQFF
CDR3 DNA: TGTGCCAGCAGCCTGTTTCTTGAGCAGTTCTTC

J gene: TRBJ2-3
D gene: TRBD1
V gene: TRBV9
clone size: few
CDR3 protein: CASSGGQVAVTQYF
CDR3 DNA: TGTGCCAGCAGCGGAGGACAGGTCGCCGTTACGCAGTATTTT

J gene: TRBJ1-1
D gene: -
V gene: TRBV2
clone size: many
CDR3 protein: CASHKVQNTEAFF
CDR3 DNA: TGTGCCAGCCACAAAGTCCAAAACACTGAAGCTTTCTTT

J gene: TRBJ2-5
D gene: -
V gene: TRBV10-3
clone size: -
CDR3 protein: CAIRKRQETQYF
CDR3 DNA: TGTGCCATCAGAAAGCGGCAAGAGACCCAGTACTTC

J gene: TRBJ2-7
D gene: -
V gene: TRBV2
clone size: few
CDR3 protein: CASTNPNRSEQYF
CDR3 DNA: TGTGCCAGCACCAACCCAAACAGAAGCGAGCAGTACTTC

J gene: TRBJ1-4
D gene: -
V gene: TRBV3-1
clone size: many
CDR3 protein: CASSQNEKLFF
CDR3 DNA: TGTGCCAGCAGCCAGAATGAAAAACTGTTTTTT

J gene: TRBJ1-3
D gene: -
V gene: TRBV20-1
clone size: once
CDR3 protein: CSASDTHSGNTIYF
CDR3 DNA: TGCAGTGCTAGCGACACGCACTCTGGAAACACCATATATTTT

J gene: TRBJ2-7
D gene: -
V gene: TRBV15
clone size: few
CDR3 protein: CATSRDLPGPSYEQYF
CDR3 DNA: TGTGCCACCAGCAGAGATCTGCCAGGGCCCTCCTACGAGCAGTACTTC

J gene: TRBJ1-1
D gene: TRBD1
V gene: TRBV20-1
clone size: -
CDR3 protein: CSAELGTVNTEAFF
CDR3 DNA: TGCAGTGCTGAGCTAGGGACAGTGAACACTGAAGCTTTCTTT

J gene: TRBJ1-1
D gene: -
V gene: TRBV15
clone size: -
CDR3 protein: CATSRGGAGNTEAFF
CDR3 DNA: TGTGCCACCAGCAGAGGAGGGGCAGGGAACACTGAAGCTTTCTTT

J gene: TRBJ2-3
D gene: TRBD2
V gene: TRBV6-5
clone size: -
CDR3 protein: CASGLAGEGGTDTQYF
CDR3 DNA: TGTGCCAGCGGACTAGCGGGAGAGGGGGGCACAGATACGCAGTATTTT

J gene: TRBJ2-3
D gene: TRBD2
V gene: TRBV24-1
clone size: -
CDR3 protein: CATSGRAGLNTDTQYF
CDR3 DNA: TGTGCCACCAGCGGGAGGGCCGGCTTGAACACAGATACGCAGTATTTT